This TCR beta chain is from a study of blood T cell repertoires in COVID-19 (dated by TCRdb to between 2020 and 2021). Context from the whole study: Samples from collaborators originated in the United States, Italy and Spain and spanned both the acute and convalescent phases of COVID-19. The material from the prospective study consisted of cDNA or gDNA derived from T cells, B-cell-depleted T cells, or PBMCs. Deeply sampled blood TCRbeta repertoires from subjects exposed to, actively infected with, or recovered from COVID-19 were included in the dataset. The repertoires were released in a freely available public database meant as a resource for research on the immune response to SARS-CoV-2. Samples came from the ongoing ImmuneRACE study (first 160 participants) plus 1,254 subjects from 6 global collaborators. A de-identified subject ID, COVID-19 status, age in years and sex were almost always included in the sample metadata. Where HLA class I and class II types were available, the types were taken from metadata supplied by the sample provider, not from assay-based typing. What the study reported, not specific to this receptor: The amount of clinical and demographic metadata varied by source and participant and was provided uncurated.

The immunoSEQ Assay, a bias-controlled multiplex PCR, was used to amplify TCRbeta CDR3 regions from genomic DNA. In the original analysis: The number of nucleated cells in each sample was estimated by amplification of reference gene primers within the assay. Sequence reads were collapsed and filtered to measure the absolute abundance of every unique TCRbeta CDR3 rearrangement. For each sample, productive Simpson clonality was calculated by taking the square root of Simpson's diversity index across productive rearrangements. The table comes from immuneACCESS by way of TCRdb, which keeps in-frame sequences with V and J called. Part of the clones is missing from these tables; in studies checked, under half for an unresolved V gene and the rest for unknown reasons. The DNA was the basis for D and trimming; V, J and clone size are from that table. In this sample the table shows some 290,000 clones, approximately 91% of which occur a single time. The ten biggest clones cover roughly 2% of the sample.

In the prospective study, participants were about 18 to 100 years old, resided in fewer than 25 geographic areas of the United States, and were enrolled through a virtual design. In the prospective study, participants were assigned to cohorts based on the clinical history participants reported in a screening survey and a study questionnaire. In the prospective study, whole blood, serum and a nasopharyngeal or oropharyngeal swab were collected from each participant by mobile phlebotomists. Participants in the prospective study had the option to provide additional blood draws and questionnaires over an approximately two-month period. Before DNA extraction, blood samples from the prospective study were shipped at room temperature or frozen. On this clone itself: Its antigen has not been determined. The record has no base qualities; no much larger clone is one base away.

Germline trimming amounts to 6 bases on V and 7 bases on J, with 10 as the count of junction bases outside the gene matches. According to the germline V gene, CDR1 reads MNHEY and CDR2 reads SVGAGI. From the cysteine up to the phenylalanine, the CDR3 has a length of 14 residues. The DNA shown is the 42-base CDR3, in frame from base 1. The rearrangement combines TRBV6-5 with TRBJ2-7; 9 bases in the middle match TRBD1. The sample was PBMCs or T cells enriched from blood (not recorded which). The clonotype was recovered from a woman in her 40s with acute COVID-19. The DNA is TGTGCCAGCAGGGATTGGGACAGGGCGGGGGAGCAGTACTTC. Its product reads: CASRDWDRAGEQYF.